This entry lists 24 T cell receptor beta chains sequenced from one sample in a study of blood T cell repertoires in COVID-19. This table comes from immunoSEQ multiplex PCR, and its TCRdb copy is limited to in-frame clones, with some not included. The table has over 40,000 clones, roughly four fifths seen once. The sample was peripheral blood. The source of these receptors is a man between 60 and 75 years old with active COVID-19.

As regards this clone: The junction and the germline gene differ at one end; a read error may be behind it. This chain uses TRBV7-2 with TRBJ2-1; 9 bases align to TRBD2. This CDR3 is 16 amino acids long. The V gene's germline CDR1 is SGHTA and CDR2 FQGNSA. CDR3 DNA sequence: TGTGCCAGCAGCCGCCAAGCGGGGGGAACCTACAAAGAGCAGTTCTTC. This translates into CASSRQAGGTYKEQFF.

Judged by abundance, this clone is medium-sized (0.01 to 0.1%). Mismatch with germline at one junction end may stem from a read error. The chain employs TRBV6-2 or TRBV6-3 and TRBJ2-7; 9 bases agree with TRBD2. Germline V lookup: CDR1 MNHEY, CDR2 SVGEGT. The CDR3 contains 15 residues. CDR3 DNA sequence: TGTGCCAGCAGTTATGACGGGACTAGCTCCCACGAGCAGTACTTC. The encoded protein is CASSYDGTSSHEQYF.

The V gene is TRBV4-1, the J gene TRBJ1-5; tentative D call: TRBD1 (6 bases). This CDR3 has 16 amino acids. Germline CDR1 MGHRA, CDR2 YSYEKL. Trimming left V 0 bases short and J 0 bases short, with 9 bases between. Here the CDR3 DNA reads TGCGCCAGCAGCCAAGAGGGACAAAATAGCAATCAGCCCCAGCATTTT. This encodes CASSQEGQNSNQPQHF.

Here the CDR3 reads CASSLGGTSGGKSTDTQYF. CDR3 sequence (DNA): TGTGCCAGTAGTCTCGGCGGGACTAGCGGGGGGAAAAGCACAGATACGCAGTATTTT. The rearrangement uses TRBV19 and TRBJ2-3, with 15 bases matching TRBD2. There are 19 residues in the CDR3. With 5 bases clipped from V and 0 bases from J, the junction kept 9 bases outside the gene matches. Germline V gives CDR1 LNHDA, CDR2 SQIVND (reference sequence).

CDR3 nucleotides: TGTGCCAGCAGTTACTCCAAGAGGATGGCCTACGAGCAGTACTTC. This translates into CASSYSKRMAYEQYF. The chain carries TRBV6-5 and TRBJ2-7; D remains ambiguous. Germline CDR1 and CDR2: MNHEY and SVGAGI. The germline V and J ends were trimmed by 0 bases and 2 bases, with 11 bases remaining between them. The CDR3 sequence is 15 residues long.

This rearrangement joins TRBV28 to TRBJ1-5; unclear D gene. The V gene's germline CDR1 is MDHEN and CDR2 SYDVKM. V was clipped by 2 bases and J by 4 bases, with 12 bases between them. This CDR3 has 15 residues. The CDR3 is CASSLGTEQNQPQHF. CDR3 DNA: TGTGCCAGCAGTTTAGGTACAGAACAAAATCAGCCCCAGCATTTT.

The chain links TRBV6-1 to TRBJ1-6; 10 bases match TRBD1. Germline values: CDR1 MNHNS, CDR2 SASEGT. V lost 4 bases and J lost 3; bases outside the gene matches: 9. The CDR3 runs to 18 residues. In nucleotides, the CDR3 is TGTGCCAGCAGTGGGACAGGGGGAGTTTCGCTCTATAATTCACCCCTCCACTTT. Protein product: CASSGTGGVSLYNSPLHF.

The J gene is TRBJ2-7, the V gene TRBV5-5; weak D call: TRBD1 (5 bases). The germline V gene encodes CDR1 SGHKS and CDR2 YYEKEE (reference sequence). V was shortened by 1 base and J by 5 bases, with 16 bases between the two germline ends. CDR3 size: 15 residues. The CDR3 protein is CASSLRQGKIHEQYF. CDR3 DNA sequence: TGTGCCAGCAGCTTGAGGCAGGGTAAAATCCACGAGCAGTACTTC.

The V gene is TRBV9, the J gene TRBJ2-3; TRBD2 matches at 10 bases. The trim removed 1 base at V and 1 base at J, leaving 3 bases unmatched. The CDR3 covers 16 residues. Germline V gene data show CDR1 as SGDLS and CDR2 as YYNGEE. The CDR3 reads CASSVTGLAGTDTQYF. CDR3 DNA sequence: TGTGCCAGCAGCGTAACAGGACTAGCGGGCACAGATACGCAGTATTTT. Filled out from reference TRBV9 and TRBJ2-3, the complete variable domain reads DSGVTQTPKHLITATGQRVTLRCSPRSGDLSVYWYQQSLDQGLQFLIQYYNGEERAKGNILERFSAQQFPDLHSELNLSSLELGDSALYFCASSVTGLAGTDTQYFGPGTRLTVL.

The J gene is TRBJ1-3, the V gene TRBV18; D is possibly TRBD1 (6 bases). This CDR3 comprises 19 residues. Trimming shortened V by 6 bases and J by 4 bases, and 28 bases separated the two germline ends. Germline loops: CDR1 KGHSH, CDR2 LQKENI. This chain's CDR3 is CASSREYGGTGREGNTIYF. Here the CDR3 DNA reads TGTGCCAGCTCTCGAGAATACGGAGGAACAGGGAGAGAAGGAAACACCATATATTTT.

The chain employs TRBV6-5 and TRBJ1-5; unclear D gene. The CDR3 has 15 residues. Germline assignment: CDR1 MNHEY and CDR2 SVGAGI. V was pared by 0 bases and J by 0 bases, with 6 bases between. The CDR3 DNA is TGTGCCAGCAGTTACTCTCAGTATAGCAATCAGCCCCAGCATTTT. Encoded protein: CASSYSQYSNQPQHF.

The chain carries TRBV9 and TRBJ2-5, with D perhaps matching TRBD2 (6 bases). CDR1 is SGDLS and CDR2 is YYNGEE in the germline V gene. V was trimmed by 0 bases and J by 5 bases, leaving 17 bases between them. The CDR3 spans 16 residues. CDR3 amino acids: CASSVGNRERGETQYF. In DNA, the CDR3 is TGTGCCAGCAGCGTAGGTAACCGGGAGAGGGGCGAGACCCAGTACTTC.

The chain has TRBV19 and TRBJ2-7, with D possibly being TRBD2 (6 bases). The CDR3 covers 15 residues. The germline CDR1 and CDR2 sequences are LNHDA and SQIVND (reference sequence). Trimming removed 3 bases at V and 2 bases at J, with 14 bases between. The CDR3 DNA is TGTGCCAGTAGTATGAGGAGGGGCCCCCCCTACGAGCAGTACTTC. Its translation: CASSMRRGPPYEQYF.

This chain connects TRBV6-2 or TRBV6-3 to TRBJ2-7; D is possibly TRBD1 (5 bases). The CDR3 totals 12 residues. Germline-derived CDR1 and CDR2 are MNHEY and SVGEGT. V shed 5 bases and J shed 12 bases, with 17 bases lying between them. In nucleotides, the CDR3 is TGTGCCAGCAGTCTCACAGGACCACCAGGGTACTTC. Translating it yields CASSLTGPPGYF.

V usage is TRBV19 and J usage is TRBJ2-5; the match to TRBD2 covers 7 bases. The germline V gene encodes CDR1 LNHDA and CDR2 SQIVND (reference sequence). This CDR3 region has 14 residues. V lost 1 base, J lost 7 bases, and 6 bases stayed unmatched. The CDR3 nucleotides read TGTGCCAGTAGTATAGGTAGCGGGTACGGGACCCAGTACTTC. Translation gives CASSIGSGYGTQYF.

J is TRBJ1-2 and V is TRBV29-1; unclear D gene. The V gene's germline CDR1 is SQVTM and CDR2 ANQGSEA. CDR3 length equals 15 residues. V lost 0 bases and J 5 bases, leaving 16 bases between the germline ends. The CDR3 reads CSVEDRKQLKYGYTF. CDR3 DNA: TGCAGCGTTGAAGATAGAAAACAGCTAAAATATGGCTACACCTTC.

About this clone: One end of the junction fails to match germline, which may point to a read error. This chain links TRBV30 with TRBJ2-2; 9 bases fit TRBD2. The CDR3 is 15 residues long. Germline loops: CDR1 GTSNPN, CDR2 SVGIG (reference sequence). The CDR3, as DNA: TGTGCCTGGAGTAGGCTAGCGGGGAACGCCGGGGAGCTGTTTTTT. It encodes CAWSRLAGNAGELFF.

The chain is built from TRBV15 and TRBJ2-1; the D is unclear. V was clipped by 0 bases and J by 10 bases, with 7 bases between them. The germline CDR1 and CDR2 sequences are LNHNV and YYDKDF (reference sequence). The CDR3 extends over 12 amino acids. The CDR3 bases are TGTGCCACCAGCAGAGATACTGAGGAGCAGTTCTTC. This sequence encodes CATSRDTEEQFF. Complete variable domain (other parts from reference TRBV15 and TRBJ2-1): DAMVIQNPRYQVTQFGKPVTLSCSQTLNHNVMYWYQQKSSQAPKLLFHYYDKDFNNEADTPDNFQSRRPNTSFCFLDIRSPGLGDTAMYLCATSRDTEEQFFGPGTRLTVL.

The chain employs TRBV6-4 and TRBJ2-1, with 10 bases lining up with TRBD2. The germline V gene has CDR1 MRHNA and CDR2 SNTAGT. This CDR3 region has 18 residues. The V and J ends lost 6 bases and 0 bases, in that order; junction bases with no gene match: 11. The CDR3 reads CASRPLAGGNPSYNEQFF. In DNA form, the CDR3 reads TGTGCCAGCAGACCCTTAGCGGGAGGCAATCCCTCCTACAATGAGCAGTTCTTC.

V usage is TRBV10-3 and J usage is TRBJ2-7; possible D gene TRBD2, 5 bases. Trimming pared 4 bases from V and 1 base from J, leaving 14 bases between. The CDR3 has 15 residues. The V gene's germline CDR1 is ENHRY and CDR2 SYGVKD. The CDR3 here is CAISGFSGVSYEQYF. CDR3 nucleotides: TGTGCCATCAGTGGCTTCTCCGGGGTATCCTACGAGCAGTACTTC.

The V and J genes are TRBV28 and TRBJ1-2; TRBD1 agrees at 8 bases. V trimming: 8 bases; J trimming: 4 bases; junction bases outside the gene matches: 9. The CDR3 runs to 14 residues. CDR1 and CDR2 from the germline V gene are MDHEN and SYDVKM. The CDR3 region is CASDSQGASYGYTF. CDR3 DNA: TGTGCCAGCGACAGCCAGGGGGCCTCCTATGGCTACACCTTC.

This chain uses TRBV27 with TRBJ2-1, with TRBD2 matching over 10 bases. This CDR3 contains 15 residues. J gave up 1 base and V 5 bases, and 2 bases lay outside the gene matches. The germline CDR1 and CDR2 sequences are MNHEY and SMNVEV (reference sequence). CDR3 DNA: TGTGCCAGCAGTAAACTAGCGGGATCCTACAATGAGCAGTTCTTC. Protein: CASSKLAGSYNEQFF.

V and J are TRBV21-1 and TRBJ2-1; no DNA check was done on the table's D call, TRBD2. TRBV21-1 is a pseudogene locus. This CDR3 region has 16 residues. As DNA, the CDR3 is TGTGCCAGCAGCAAAGTGCGCGGGGGGGCATACAATGAGCAGTTCTTC. It is translated as CASSKVRGGAYNEQFF.

For the CDR3, the DNA is TGTGCCTGGACGTCTAGCACAGATACGCAGTATTTT. It encodes CAWTSSTDTQYF. This chain uses TRBV30 with TRBJ2-3; D is unclear. Trimming cost V 4 bases and J 0 bases, with 5 bases left between them. Germline V gene lookup returns CDR1 GTSNPN and CDR2 SVGIG (reference sequence). This CDR3 spans 12 amino acids.